The rows below give T cell receptor beta chains drawn from one sample of a study of regulatory T cells in long-lasting Graves disease. TCRdb ran MiXCR on the multiplex PCR reads and lists one entry per CDR3 protein. The table lists about 470,000 distinct CDR3 sequences, about 15% of them singletons. In addition, the sample was reused for a study of T cells in Graves' hyperthyroidism and ophthalmopathy.

Specimen: peripheral blood mononuclear cells (PBMCs), collected at new diagnosis, from a patient treated with antithyroid drugs. Receptor source: a woman in her twenties or thirties with Graves disease. CDR3s include the opening cysteine and the closing phenylalanine or tryptophan. A D gene is named only where the DNA matches it firmly. Clone sizes are given selectively: once, few, many, or a class where the clone is expanded.

v_call	clone_size	d_call	j_call	cdr3_aa	cdr3_nt
TRBV7-2	many	TRBD1	TRBJ1-3	CASSLTGTGLRGNTIYF	TGTGCCAGCAGCTTGACCGGGACAGGGCTCCGCGGAAACACCATATATTTT
TRBV5-1	many	-	TRBJ2-7	CASNRGGVDSEQYF	TGCGCCAGCAATCGAGGGGGGGTAGACTCCGAGCAGTACTTC
TRBV20-1	many	-	TRBJ2-7	CSARDSRYQQSEEQYF	TGCAGTGCTAGAGATTCCAGATATCAACAGTCTGAAGAGCAGTACTTC
TRBV12-3/TRBV12-4	many	TRBD2	TRBJ2-7	CASSRSGRYEQYF	TGTGCCAGCAGCCGGAGCGGGAGGTACGAGCAGTACTTC
TRBV30	many	TRBD2	TRBJ2-1	CAWAGGGYNEQFF	TGTGCCTGGGCGGGAGGGGGTTACAATGAGCAGTTCTTC
TRBV3-1	-	TRBD1	TRBJ1-4	CASGRGPNEKLFF	TGTGCCAGCGGCAGGGGGCCTAATGAAAAACTGTTTTTT
TRBV5-6	few	TRBD1	TRBJ1-2	CASSLGSGGHGYTF	TGTGCCAGCAGCTTGGGGTCAGGGGGACATGGCTACACCTTC
TRBV5-1	-	-	TRBJ2-3	CASSLGYSTDTQYF	TGCGCCAGCAGCTTGGGCTATAGCACAGATACGCAGTATTTT
TRBV5-1	many	-	TRBJ2-7	CASSPGDRTYEQYF	TGCGCCAGCAGCCCGGGGGACAGAACCTACGAGCAGTACTTC
TRBV3-1	many	-	TRBJ2-3	CASSLLVSDTQYF	TGTGCCAGCAGTTTACTTGTTTCAGATACGCAGTATTTT
TRBV2	-	-	TRBJ1-5	CASSDVTGRNQPQHF	TGTGCCAGCAGTGACGTTACAGGGAGGAATCAGCCCCAGCATTTT
TRBV30	many	-	TRBJ2-1	CAWSTTRGGEQFF	TGTGCCTGGAGTACCACTAGAGGAGGTGAGCAGTTCTTC
TRBV27	-	TRBD1	TRBJ1-4	CASSLVQGVVGEKLFF	TGTGCCAGCAGTTTGGTCCAGGGGGTAGTGGGTGAAAAACTGTTTTTT
TRBV30	many	-	TRBJ2-6	CAWYGGTGANVLTF	TGTGCCTGGTATGGGGGTACTGGGGCCAACGTCCTGACTTTC
TRBV30	-	-	TRBJ1-2	CAWSLGSYGYTF	TGTGCCTGGAGCCTGGGGTCCTATGGCTACACCTTC
TRBV9	-	TRBD2	TRBJ2-3	CASSVVSGRPDTQYF	TGTGCCAGCAGCGTAGTTAGCGGGAGGCCAGATACGCAGTATTTT
TRBV6-1	-	-	TRBJ2-6	CASRPQSSGANVLTF	TGTGCCAGCAGACCCCAGAGCTCTGGGGCCAACGTCCTGACTTTC
TRBV5-5	-	-	TRBJ2-7	CASSLGVGTQAGYEQYF	TGTGCCAGCAGCTTGGGCGTTGGGACGCAAGCGGGTTACGAGCAGTACTTC
TRBV5-1	-	-	TRBJ1-4	CASSFRGSNEKLFF	TGCGCCAGCAGCTTTCGAGGTTCTAATGAAAAACTGTTTTTT
TRBV5-1	many	TRBD1	TRBJ2-7	CASSLPGGDEQYF	TGCGCCAGCAGCTTGCCAGGGGGTGACGAGCAGTACTTC
TRBV20-1	-	TRBD1	TRBJ1-4	CSARSQGAFEKLFF	TGCAGTGCTAGAAGTCAGGGGGCCTTTGAAAAACTGTTTTTT
TRBV6-2/TRBV6-3	many	-	TRBJ2-7	CASSWGHRGYEQYF	TGTGCCAGCAGTTGGGGGCACAGAGGCTACGAGCAGTACTTC
TRBV4-1	-	TRBD1	TRBJ1-5	CASSQHQGVRQPQHF	TGCGCCAGCAGCCAACATCAGGGGGTACGGCAGCCCCAGCATTTT
TRBV7-9	many	TRBD2	TRBJ2-7	CASSDILAGRGYEQYF	TGTGCCAGCAGCGACATACTAGCGGGACGGGGCTACGAGCAGTACTTC
TRBV14	many	-	TRBJ2-3	CASSQGVTDTQYF	TGTGCCAGCAGCCAAGGGGTCACAGATACGCAGTATTTT
TRBV6-5	many	TRBD1	TRBJ2-7	CASSYHRGYEQYF	TGTGCCAGCAGTTACCACAGGGGGTACGAGCAGTACTTC
TRBV7-9	-	-	TRBJ1-5	CASSFSDHNQPQHF	TGTGCCAGCAGCTTCTCCGACCACAATCAGCCCCAGCATTTT
TRBV4-2	many	-	TRBJ2-3	CASSQDRTDTQYF	TGTGCCAGCAGCCAAGATCGCACAGATACGCAGTATTTT
TRBV9	-	-	TRBJ2-1	CASSVGGDGNNEQFF	TGTGCCAGCAGCGTAGGAGGGGACGGCAACAATGAGCAGTTCTTC
TRBV20-1	-	-	TRBJ2-7	CSAPNRGGGSGYEQYF	TGCAGTGCTCCCAACAGAGGTGGCGGTTCCGGGTACGAGCAGTACTTC
TRBV9	-	-	TRBJ2-3	CASSVARTDTQYF	TGTGCCAGCAGCGTAGCTAGGACAGATACGCAGTATTTT
TRBV4-1	many	TRBD1	TRBJ2-7	CASSQVGQDSYEQYF	TGCGCCAGCAGCCAAGTCGGACAGGACTCCTACGAGCAGTACTTC
TRBV7-2	many	-	TRBJ2-3	CASSSSAWTDTQYF	TGTGCCAGCAGCTCCTCGGCCTGGACAGATACGCAGTATTTT
TRBV24-1	many	TRBD1	TRBJ2-3	CATSGKRGGQGRTDTQYF	TGTGCCACCAGTGGTAAGAGGGGGGGACAGGGACGAACAGATACGCAGTATTTT
TRBV11-3	many	-	TRBJ1-4	CASSLGPPSVATNEKLFF	TGTGCCAGCAGCTTAGGCCCCCCCTCAGTGGCAACTAATGAAAAACTGTTTTTT
TRBV12-3/TRBV12-4	-	TRBD2	TRBJ2-3	CASSPYLPTSGRKSTDTQYF	TGTGCCAGCAGCCCTTACCTCCCGACTAGCGGGAGGAAAAGCACAGATACGCAGTATTTT
TRBV29-1	many	-	TRBJ2-7	CSVEGKGSYEQYF	TGCAGCGTTGAGGGGAAGGGATCCTACGAGCAGTACTTC
TRBV18	many	TRBD1	TRBJ1-2	CASSRNFGQDGNYGYTF	TGTGCCAGCTCTCGAAATTTTGGACAGGACGGTAACTATGGCTACACCTTC
TRBV10-3	-	TRBD1	TRBJ1-2	CAISDDYRGDYGYTF	TGTGCCATCAGTGATGATTACAGGGGAGACTATGGCTACACCTTC
TRBV19	few	-	TRBJ1-1	CASRGSGPGTEAFF	TGTGCCAGTAGGGGCAGCGGGCCCGGGACTGAAGCTTTCTTT
TRBV19	many	TRBD1	TRBJ1-5	CASNRGTGGVKPQHF	TGTGCCAGTAACCGAGGTACAGGGGGAGTGAAGCCCCAGCATTTT